This T cell receptor beta chain appears in the sequencing data of a study of CD8+ T cells in alopecia areata. Extracted RNA was reverse transcribed, and the resulting cDNA served as sequencing template. Generated by immunoSEQ multiplex PCR, the TCRdb table keeps only in-frame clones and is missing some. The sample has 200,000 to 250,000 clones; 30% to 40% are singletons. The CDR3 is 14 residues long. Germline loops: CDR1 SNHLY, CDR2 FYNNEI. Unmatched junction bases numbered 3, after V lost 4 bases and J lost 2 bases. Treatment given: oral pan-JAK inhibitor, 5-10 mg twice daily. The sequenced sample was CD4+ T cells sorted from blood, obtained at approximately week 30, from a patient treated with tofacitinib. The V call is TRBV2, the J call TRBJ1-1; TRBD1 matches 8 bases. The source of this sequence is a human donor with alopecia areata. The CDR3 is CASSVGQVNTEAFF. DNA for the CDR3: TGTGCCAGCAGTGTGGGACAGGTTAACACTGAAGCTTTCTTT.